The TCR beta chain under discussion was sequenced for a study of cytomegalovirus exposure and HLA in healthy donors. Study-wide background: Among several hundred genotyped donors, more than 65% fell in the Caucasian-associated ancestry cluster. General study findings and limits: Being indistinguishable, some V segments were excluded, TRBV6-2 and TRBV6-3 among them.

The V gene end was trimmed by 6 bases and the J gene end by 3 bases; junction bases not matched to a gene: 4. The CDR3 is made up of 13 amino acids. Germline V gene data show CDR1 as MNHEY and CDR2 as SMNVEV (reference sequence). It was healthy bone marrow donors who served as donors. On this clone itself: Antigen: not known.

Primers for the PCR totalled 60 Vbeta and 13 Jbeta. Measured with immunoSEQ multiplex PCR; TCRdb has only the in-frame clones, and not every one. The profile shows roughly 280,000 clones, roughly two thirds of them singletons. Source material: PBMCs. This TCR was recovered from a female donor in good health and CMV-seronegative. The rearrangement joins TRBV27 to TRBJ1-1; 7 nucleotides agree with TRBD1. The CDR3 nucleotides read TGTGCCAGCAGACTTACAGGGGACACTGAAGCTTTCTTT. Amino acid sequence: CASRLTGDTEAFF.